This passage covers 28 T cell receptor beta chains from one sample sequenced in a study of beta chain features in type 1 diabetes. The antigens of these receptors remain unknown. Study-wide results and caveats: When Type 1 diabetes patients were examined, their TCRB CDR3s proved moderately but significantly shorter in all four CD4+ subsets.

Every bit of the isolated RNA underwent reverse transcription, so sequencing read expressed TCRB transcripts. Sequencing was performed with immunoSEQ multiplex PCR; in TCRdb, only in-frame clones are kept and a portion is missing. The table has around 600,000 clones, around 12% seen once. Input material: naive CD4+ T cells from blood. These TCRs come from a man aged 25-40 years with type 1 diabetes.

This clone was seen a handful of times. The same CDR3 can be traced to other DNA sequences in this sample. The chain uses TRBV5-1 and TRBJ2-1, with D possibly matching TRBD2 (6 bases). The CDR3 spans 15 residues. Trimming took 0 bases from V and 4 from J, leaving 11 bases between them. From germline, CDR1 is SGHRS and CDR2 YFSETQ. CDR3 in DNA: TGCGCCAGCAGCTTGGTTACGGGGAGGTACAATGAGCAGTTCTTC. Translating it yields CASSLVTGRYNEQFF.

This chain uses TRBV4-2 with TRBJ2-5; D might be TRBD2 (6 bases). The V gene lost 3 bases and the J gene lost 5 bases, with 13 bases spanning the gap. The germline V gene encodes CDR1 LGHNA and CDR2 YNFKEQ. The CDR3 spans 14 residues. The CDR3 is CASSQNSAGETQYF. CDR3 sequence (DNA): TGTGCCAGCAGCCAGAACAGTGCGGGGGAGACCCAGTACTTC.

The gene calls are TRBV25-1 and TRBJ2-3, with D possibly matching TRBD1 (6 bases). In germline, CDR1 is MGHDK, CDR2 SYGVNS. The V gene lost 3 bases and the J gene lost 0 bases, with 16 bases spanning the gap. CDR3 size: 17 residues. CDR3 sequence reads: CASSDFTGSSSTDTQYF. CDR3 nucleotides: TGTGCCAGCAGTGATTTCACAGGGTCCTCTAGCACAGATACGCAGTATTTT.

This clone was picked up a small number of times. The chain has TRBV4-1 and TRBJ1-6, with D possibly TRBD1 on 5 matching bases. CDR1 and CDR2 (germline): MGHRA, YSYEKL. CDR3 size: 19 residues. The V end was cut by 3 bases, the J end by 8 bases, with 26 bases between. Here the CDR3 reads CASSHPISKGLAVYSPLHF. The CDR3 coding sequence is TGCGCCAGCAGCCACCCCATATCAAAGGGGTTGGCGGTCTATTCACCCCTCCACTTT.

Only a few counts were recorded for this clone. V usage is TRBV7-8 and J usage is TRBJ1-4; the D is unclear. From germline, CDR1 is SGHVS and CDR2 FQNEAQ. The CDR3 loop spans 13 amino acids. V was clipped by 10 bases and J by 5 bases, with 14 bases between them. This CDR3 is CATSGPRNEKLFF. CDR3 nucleotide sequence: TGTGCCACTAGTGGCCCCCGAAATGAAAAACTGTTTTTT.

A few counts support this clone. For the CDR3, the DNA is TGTGCCAGCAGCTACACAGATACGCAGTATTTT. It specifies CASSYTDTQYF. V gene TRBV5-6 combines with J gene TRBJ2-3; D is uncertain. The CDR3 runs 11 residues. V lost 3 bases and J lost 2, with 1 base in between. CDR1 SGHDT and CDR2 YYEEEE come from the germline V gene.

DNA for the CDR3: TGTGCCAGCAGCTTGCGGGCAGGGGGATCCTACGAGCAGTACTTC. Protein sequence: CASSLRAGGSYEQYF. V gene TRBV7-8 combines with J gene TRBJ2-7, with 7 bases matching TRBD1. CDR3 length equals 15 residues. The germline CDR1 and CDR2 sequences are SGHVS and FQNEAQ. Trimming cost V 3 bases and J 1 base; bases outside gene matches: 6.

This clone was observed a few times. J is TRBJ1-4 and V is TRBV29-1; TRBD1 matches at 8 bases. V lost 2 bases and J lost 8; bases outside the gene matches: 7. Germline V gene data show CDR1 as SQVTM and CDR2 as ANQGSEA. The CDR3 is 14 amino acids. This CDR3 reads CSVERTGRGEKLFF. CDR3 DNA sequence: TGCAGCGTTGAAAGGACAGGGCGAGGAGAAAAACTGTTTTTT.

As for this clone: This specimen includes other DNA sequences encoding the same CDR3. The genes are TRBV9 and TRBJ2-7, with D perhaps TRBD1 (6 bases). The CDR3 consists of 15 residues. Germline V CDR1 and CDR2: SGDLS, YYNGEE. Deletions cut 0 bases from V and 0 bases from J, with 10 bases between. In DNA, the CDR3 is TGTGCCAGCAGCGTAGGGGGGACATCCTCCTACGAGCAGTACTTC. This translates into CASSVGGTSSYEQYF.

There are a few counts of this clone. This chain joins TRBV4-3 and TRBJ2-3, with 7 bases lining up with TRBD1. V trimming: 4 bases; J trimming: 1 base; junction bases outside the gene matches: 5. CDR1 is LGHNA, CDR2 YSLEER, per germline. The CDR3 sequence is 15 residues long. CDR3 coding DNA: TGCGCCAGCAGCCCCCGACAGGGTCGCACAGATACGCAGTATTTT. Translated: CASSPRQGRTDTQYF.

This clone was observed a few times. CDR3 loop: CASTTGTTETQYF. In nucleotides, the CDR3 is TGTGCCAGCACGACAGGGACGACCGAGACCCAGTACTTC. The chain is built from TRBV7-2 and TRBJ2-5; 7 bases line up with TRBD1. Germline V lookup: CDR1 SGHTA, CDR2 FQGNSA. After removal of 7 bases from V and 5 bases from J, the junction contained 7 bases not matched to a gene. The CDR3 is 13 amino acids.

This clone was seen a handful of times. The genes are TRBV14 and TRBJ2-3; TRBD2 aligns across 8 bases. The trim removed 6 bases at V and 1 base at J, leaving 0 bases unmatched. Germline V gives CDR1 SGHDN, CDR2 FVKESK. This CDR3 has 13 residues. The DNA for the CDR3 is TGTGCCAGCAGAGCGGGGGGCACAGATACGCAGTATTTT. Protein: CASRAGGTDTQYF.

This clone appeared a few times. The chain combines TRBV7-9 with TRBJ2-5; tentatively, D is TRBD2 (6 bases). Trimming stripped 2 bases from V and 4 bases from J, with 14 bases between. This CDR3 spans 15 amino acids. CDR1 SEHNR and CDR2 FQNEAQ come from the germline V gene (reference sequence). The CDR3 nucleotides read TGTGCCAGCAGCTTAAGTGGCGGGGCCGTAGAGACCCAGTACTTC. Amino acid sequence: CASSLSGGAVETQYF.

The chain carries TRBV4-2 and TRBJ1-6, with 8 bases matching TRBD1. Germline assignment: CDR1 LGHNA and CDR2 YNFKEQ. The CDR3 runs 15 residues. V shed 0 bases, J shed 12 bases, and the junction held 7 bases outside the gene matches. This CDR3 is CASSQDRGQGGPLHF. CDR3 DNA: TGTGCCAGCAGCCAAGACCGCGGACAGGGAGGACCCCTCCACTTT.

V usage is TRBV18 and J usage is TRBJ2-5; 9 bases match TRBD2. Germline assignment: CDR1 KGHSH and CDR2 LQKENI. This CDR3 is 15 amino acids long. Losses at the gene ends were 6 bases for V and 2 bases for J; bases not matched to a gene: 7. The CDR3 here is CASSPSAGGQETQYF. CDR3 DNA: TGTGCCAGCTCCCCGTCAGCGGGGGGACAAGAGACCCAGTACTTC.

V usage is TRBV7-3 and J usage is TRBJ1-6; a possible D gene is TRBD1 (5 bases). The CDR3 covers 15 residues. Looked up from germline, CDR1 is SGHTA and CDR2 is FQGTGA. V lost 0 bases, J lost 8 bases, and 11 bases lay in between. CDR3 nucleotides: TGTGCCAGCAGCTTAACAGGGGACCAGCATTCACCCCTCCACTTT. It is translated as CASSLTGDQHSPLHF.

This clone showed up just a few times. This CDR3 reads CASSSGQRLVYGYTF. The CDR3 coding sequence is TGTGCCAGCAGCTCAGGGCAACGTTTAGTTTATGGCTACACCTTC. The genes are TRBV7-2 and TRBJ1-2, with D possibly being TRBD1 (5 bases). There are 15 residues in the CDR3. The germline V gene has CDR1 SGHTA and CDR2 FQGNSA. The ends were cut back, 4 bases at V and 5 bases at J, with 17 bases in the middle.

The genes are TRBV6-7 and TRBJ1-1; TRBD1 is a possible D gene (5 bases). TRBV6-7 is classed as an ORF, of uncertain function. CDR3 length: 13 residues. V was shortened by 8 bases and J by 1 base, with 11 bases between the two germline ends. The CDR3 here is CASGARKNTEAFF. CDR3 bases: TGTGCCAGCGGGGCGAGGAAGAACACTGAAGCTTTCTTT.

This clone occurred a few times. The rearrangement uses TRBV9 and TRBJ2-3; D ambiguous. Trimming pared 4 bases from V and 4 bases from J, leaving 10 bases between. This CDR3 has 13 amino acids. The germline V gene has CDR1 SGDLS and CDR2 YYNGEE. Here the CDR3 reads CASSLVGSDTQYF. The CDR3 DNA reads as TGTGCCAGCAGCCTGGTTGGGTCAGATACGCAGTATTTT.

This clone came up a few times. The chain carries TRBV14 and TRBJ2-5; D possibly matches TRBD1 or TRBD2 (6 bases each). The CDR3 totals 16 residues. Germline CDR1 is SGHDN and CDR2 is FVKESK. Trimming removed 0 bases from V and 4 bases from J, with 15 bases in between. CDR3: CASSQDSGASGETQYF. The DNA of the CDR3 is TGTGCCAGCAGCCAAGATTCGGGGGCAAGCGGAGAGACCCAGTACTTC.

This clone was counted a few times. The CDR3 region has the DNA TGTGCCAGCAGGGTATCGGGCAGCAGTAACTATGGCTACACCTTC. Translated, it gives CASRVSGSSNYGYTF. The rearrangement links TRBV11-2 to TRBJ1-2; D ambiguous. The germline V gene encodes CDR1 SGHAT and CDR2 FQNNGV. The CDR3 contains 15 residues. Trimming pared 6 bases from V and 1 base from J, leaving 15 bases between.

The chain joins TRBV4-2 to TRBJ2-3; TRBD2 agrees at 8 bases. The CDR3 is 16 amino acids. V trimming: 1 base; J trimming: 2 bases; junction bases outside the gene matches: 5. Germline V lookup: CDR1 LGHNA, CDR2 YNFKEQ. CDR3 amino acids: CASSQGGTRDTDTQYF. CDR3 coding DNA: TGTGCCAGCAGCCAAGGGGGGACTAGGGACACAGATACGCAGTATTTT.

With respect to this clone: Other DNA sequences from this sample encode an identical CDR3 as well. The J gene is TRBJ2-2, the V gene TRBV4-2; D not resolved. The V end lost 4 bases, the J end lost 3 bases, and 9 bases lay between the germline ends. The germline CDR1 and CDR2 sequences are LGHNA and YNFKEQ. The CDR3 extends over 14 amino acids. Written as DNA, the CDR3 is TGTGCCAGCAGCCCCGGCCAACACACCGGGGAGCTGTTTTTT. Protein product: CASSPGQHTGELFF.

This CDR3 reads CAWSLHQGVSSSGELFF. CDR3 nucleotide sequence: TGTGCCTGGAGTTTACATCAGGGGGTTTCAAGCTCGGGGGAGCTGTTTTTT. The chain combines TRBV30 with TRBJ2-2; 7 bases agree with TRBD1. Germline CDR1 reads GTSNPN; CDR2 reads SVGIG (reference sequence). The CDR3 sequence is 17 residues long. J gave up 8 bases and V 2 bases, and 17 bases lay outside the gene matches.

This clone has more than one count but fewer than ten. The chain combines TRBV19 with TRBJ1-5; 11 positions agree with TRBD1. The CDR3 consists of 15 residues. The germline V gene has CDR1 LNHDA and CDR2 SQIVND (reference sequence). V was pared by 7 bases and J by 1 base, with 3 bases of the junction left unmatched. For the CDR3, the DNA is TGTGCCAGTAAGGACAGGGGGCTCAGCAATCAGCCCCAGCATTTT. As protein: CASKDRGLSNQPQHF.

This chain links TRBV10-3 with TRBJ2-4; 7 positions agree with TRBD2. V was clipped by 2 bases and J by 0 bases; unmatched bases: 4. Germline CDR1 reads ENHRY; CDR2 reads SYGVKD. The CDR3 runs 16 residues. CDR3 in amino acids: CAISEGRGLAKNIQYF. CDR3 DNA sequence: TGTGCCATCAGTGAGGGGAGGGGTTTAGCCAAAAACATTCAGTACTTC.

This clone was seen more than once but under ten times. This chain connects TRBV9 to TRBJ1-1, with 9 bases matching TRBD1. After removal of 4 bases from V and 2 bases from J, the junction contained 3 bases not matched to a gene. There are 14 residues in the CDR3. Germline V gene data show CDR1 as SGDLS and CDR2 as YYNGEE. The CDR3 DNA reads as TGTGCCAGCAGCCCGGGACAGGGAAACACTGAAGCTTTCTTT. This encodes CASSPGQGNTEAFF. Supplemented by reference TRBV9 and TRBJ1-1, the full variable domain reads DSGVTQTPKHLITATGQRVTLRCSPRSGDLSVYWYQQSLDQGLQFLIQYYNGEERAKGNILERFSAQQFPDLHSELNLSSLELGDSALYFCASSPGQGNTEAFFGQGTRLTVV.

The V gene is TRBV6-5, the J gene TRBJ2-3; tentatively, D is TRBD2 (6 bases). CDR3 size: 14 residues. The germline V gene has CDR1 MNHEY and CDR2 SVGAGI. The V end was cut by 6 bases, the J end by 0 bases, with 10 bases between. Here the CDR3 DNA reads TGTGCCAGCAGCCAAGGACTAAGCACAGATACGCAGTATTTT. Protein product: CASSQGLSTDTQYF.